The rows below give T cell receptor beta chains drawn from one sample of a study of beta chain features in type 1 diabetes. Repertoires were generated with immunoSEQ multiplex PCR, while TCRdb's copy carries only in-frame clones and drops some. The top ten clones hold under 1.3% of a sample with roughly 290,000 clones, approximately 8% of them seen once. The sequenced material came from central memory CD4+ T cells from blood. All receptors come from a woman under 30 in good health. Each CDR3 is given with its conserved first and last residue. The D gene is left open where the match is weak. Clone size is stated in some rows and not others, as once, few, many or a class when expanded.

CDR3 protein,CDR3 DNA,V gene,D gene,clone size,J gene
CASSIRQGETQYF,TGTGCCAGCTCCATTCGACAGGGGGAGACCCAGTACTTC,TRBV18,TRBD1,NA,TRBJ2-5
CASSFENRGTGELFF,TGTGCCAGCAGTTTTGAGAACAGGGGGACCGGGGAGCTGTTTTTT,TRBV28,TRBD1,few,TRBJ2-2
CASGTINEKLFF,TGTGCCAGCGGAACTATCAATGAAAAACTGTTTTTT,TRBV9,NA,few,TRBJ1-4
CASSQDMGGTYEQYF,TGCGCCAGCAGCCAAGATATGGGCGGCACCTACGAGCAGTACTTC,TRBV4-3,NA,NA,TRBJ2-7
CASSLLGQGDEQYF,TGCGCCAGCAGCTTGTTGGGACAGGGGGACGAGCAGTACTTC,TRBV5-1,TRBD1,few,TRBJ2-7
CASSLQGQSVIQYF,TGTGCCAGCTCACTACAGGGTCAAAGCGTCATTCAGTACTTC,TRBV18,NA,NA,TRBJ2-4
CAISVKSNAGGSQYF,TGTGCCATCAGTGTTAAGTCGAATGCGGGGGGAAGCCAGTATTTT,TRBV10-3,TRBD2,NA,TRBJ2-3
CSVARTGNYEQYF,TGCAGCGTTGCGAGGACAGGGAACTACGAGCAGTACTTC,TRBV29-1,TRBD1,NA,TRBJ2-7
CASSLLGRKLFF,TGTGCCAGCAGTTTGCTGGGCAGGAAGCTGTTTTTT,TRBV28,NA,few,TRBJ2-2
CASSSDRGAYNEQFF,TGTGCCAGCAGCTCAGACAGGGGAGCCTACAATGAGCAGTTCTTC,TRBV7-3,TRBD1,few,TRBJ2-1
CASSPWGGGETQYF,TGTGCCAGCAGCCCATGGGGGGGAGGGGAGACCCAGTACTTC,TRBV7-2,TRBD2,NA,TRBJ2-5
CASSGANRGNTEAFF,TGTGCCAGCAGTGGGGCAAACAGGGGGAACACTGAAGCTTTCTTT,TRBV2,TRBD1,NA,TRBJ1-1
CAWSEDPYQPQHF,TGTGCCTGGAGTGAGGACCCATATCAGCCCCAGCATTTT,TRBV30,NA,NA,TRBJ1-5
CASMTGEWDTQYF,TGTGCCAGCATGACAGGGGAGTGGGATACGCAGTATTTT,TRBV7-2,TRBD1,NA,TRBJ2-3
CASSDNRGLKAFF,TGTGCCAGCAGTGATAACAGGGGGCTCAAAGCTTTCTTT,TRBV2,TRBD1,many,TRBJ1-1
CASSLGHSSYEQYF,TGTGCCAGCAGCTTAGGACACAGCTCCTACGAGCAGTACTTC,TRBV7-2,NA,few,TRBJ2-7
CASSQDLRGLFLSHEQYF,TGTGCCAGCAGCCAAGACTTGCGGGGCCTCTTCCTCTCCCACGAGCAGTACTTC,TRBV14,NA,NA,TRBJ2-7
CASRSPGSTSGYGYTF,TGTGCCAGCCGCTCGCCAGGGTCCACTTCAGGGTATGGCTACACCTTC,TRBV4-2,NA,NA,TRBJ1-2
CASSFGRQLYQETQYF,TGTGCCAGCAGTTTTGGGCGGCAACTCTACCAAGAGACCCAGTACTTC,TRBV27,NA,few,TRBJ2-5
CASSIGGGYTF,TGTGCCAGCAGTATAGGTGGTGGCTACACCTTC,TRBV6-1,NA,NA,TRBJ1-2
CASSERRTYNEQFF,TGTGCCAGCAGCGAGAGACGGACCTACAATGAGCAGTTCTTC,TRBV7-3,NA,NA,TRBJ2-1
CARRTNNMATEAFF,TGTGCCAGGCGGACTAATAATATGGCCACTGAAGCTTTCTTT,TRBV2,NA,NA,TRBJ1-1
CASSLASSDRFF,TGTGCCAGCAGCTTAGCCTCCAGCGACAGGTTCTTC,TRBV7-9,NA,NA,TRBJ2-1